This T cell receptor beta chain was identified during a study of blood T cells in healthy people across ages. Study-level information: When template switching was applied, about one barcoded beta molecule was captured per two T cells.

This CDR3 spans 12 amino acids. V lost 2 bases to trimming and J lost 10 bases, with 9 bases between them. CDR1 MDHEN and CDR2 SYDVKM come from the germline V gene. A sample-barcoded 5' primer and a J-beta primer mix were used in a second PCR of roughly 7 to 11 cycles. TCRdb reprocessed the 5' RACE reads with MiXCR, giving one entry per CDR3 protein. The sample contains 780,000 or so distinct CDR3 sequences, 56% of which appear only once. This clonotype was detected only a few times. Material: blood. The TCR originated in a man aged 35 to 55 in good health. The chain combines TRBV28 with TRBJ2-1; D remains ambiguous. The CDR3 nucleotides read TGTGCCAGCAGTTTAATTAGCCAAGAGCAGTTCTTC. Translated: CASSLISQEQFF.